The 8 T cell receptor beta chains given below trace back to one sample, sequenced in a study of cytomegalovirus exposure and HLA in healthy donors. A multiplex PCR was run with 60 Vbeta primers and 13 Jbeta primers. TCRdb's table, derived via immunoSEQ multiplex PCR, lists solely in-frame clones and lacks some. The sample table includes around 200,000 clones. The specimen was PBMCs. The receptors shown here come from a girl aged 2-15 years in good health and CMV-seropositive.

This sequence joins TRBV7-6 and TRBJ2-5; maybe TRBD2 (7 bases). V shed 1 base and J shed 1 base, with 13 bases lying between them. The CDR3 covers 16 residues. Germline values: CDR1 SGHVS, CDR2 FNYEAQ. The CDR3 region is CASSLVLAGAQETQYF. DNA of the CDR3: TGTGCCAGCAGCTTAGTACTGGCGGGGGCCCAAGAGACCCAGTACTTC.

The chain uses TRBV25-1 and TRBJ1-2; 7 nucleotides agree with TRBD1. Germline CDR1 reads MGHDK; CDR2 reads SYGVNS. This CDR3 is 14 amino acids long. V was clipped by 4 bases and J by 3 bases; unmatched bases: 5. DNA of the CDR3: TGTGCCAGCAGTGGACAGGGTACGGACTATGGCTACACCTTC. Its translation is CASSGQGTDYGYTF.

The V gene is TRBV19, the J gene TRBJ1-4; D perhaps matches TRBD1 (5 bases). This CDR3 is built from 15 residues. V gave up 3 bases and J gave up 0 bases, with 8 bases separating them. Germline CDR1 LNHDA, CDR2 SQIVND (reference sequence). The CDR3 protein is CASSMGGATNEKLFF. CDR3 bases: TGTGCCAGTAGTATGGGGGGAGCAACTAATGAAAAACTGTTTTTT. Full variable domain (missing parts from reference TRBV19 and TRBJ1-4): DGGITQSPKYLFRKEGQNVTLSCEQNLNHDAMYWYRQDPGQGLRLIYYSQIVNDFQKGDIAEGYSVSREKKESFPLTVTSAQKNPTAFYLCASSMGGATNEKLFFGSGTQLSVL.

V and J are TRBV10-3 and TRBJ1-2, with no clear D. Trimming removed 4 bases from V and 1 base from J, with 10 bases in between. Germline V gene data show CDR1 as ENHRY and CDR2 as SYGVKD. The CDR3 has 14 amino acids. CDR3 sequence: CAISGESLNYGYTF. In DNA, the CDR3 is TGTGCCATCAGTGGGGAGTCACTTAACTATGGCTACACCTTC.

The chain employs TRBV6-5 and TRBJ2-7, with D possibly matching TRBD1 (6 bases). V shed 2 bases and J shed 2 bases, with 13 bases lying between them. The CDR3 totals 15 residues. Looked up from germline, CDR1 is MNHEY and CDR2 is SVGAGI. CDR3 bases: TGTGCCAGCAGTTACCACCGGGACACAACCTACGAGCAGTACTTC. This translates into CASSYHRDTTYEQYF.

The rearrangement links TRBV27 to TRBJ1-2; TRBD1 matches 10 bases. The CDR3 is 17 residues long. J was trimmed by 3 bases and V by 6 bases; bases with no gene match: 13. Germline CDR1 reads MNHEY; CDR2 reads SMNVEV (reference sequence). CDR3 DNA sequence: TGTGCCAGCAGAAGATCCGGGACAGGGGTTATGGACTATGGCTACACCTTC. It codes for CASRRSGTGVMDYGYTF.

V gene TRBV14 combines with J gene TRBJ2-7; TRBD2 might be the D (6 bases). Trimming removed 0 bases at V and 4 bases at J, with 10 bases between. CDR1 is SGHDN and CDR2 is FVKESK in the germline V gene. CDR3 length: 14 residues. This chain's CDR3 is CASSQDFGGYEQYF. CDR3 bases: TGTGCCAGCAGCCAAGATTTTGGGGGGTACGAGCAGTACTTC.

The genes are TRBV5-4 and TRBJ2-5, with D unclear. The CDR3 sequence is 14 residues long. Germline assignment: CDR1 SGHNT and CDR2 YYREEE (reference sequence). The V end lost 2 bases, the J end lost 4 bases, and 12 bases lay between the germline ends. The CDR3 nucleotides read TGTGCCAGCAGCTTTGGCGGTAGTAGAGAGACCCAGTACTTC. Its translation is CASSFGGSRETQYF.